This T cell receptor (beta chain) was captured by sequencing in a study of T cell repertoires in cytomegalovirus infection. Turning to the study itself: Evidence of both CMV infection and a matching HLA type came from public TCR beta signatures.

Germline values: CDR1 SEHNR, CDR2 FQNEAQ (reference sequence). The V segment lost 5 bases and the J segment 0 bases; nucleotides outside the gene matches: 7. The CDR3 has 16 residues. TCRdb re-called the reads through MiXCR, storing one row per CDR3 protein. The table has some 600,000 distinct CDR3 sequences, less than 25% seen once. This clonotype was seen ten or more times. The antigen is unknown. Study findings and constraints: The ex vivo response showed dominance by HLA-C-restricted CMV-specific TCR beta clonotypes. Public TCR beta family frequency separated CMV-and-HLA carriers, including in an independent cohort.

The sample comprised CD8+ T cells from PBMCs. The chain has TRBV7-9 and TRBJ2-1; 7 nucleotides align to TRBD2. The receptor was derived from a human donor in good health (CMV status not recorded). Some clones in this sample may be carry-over from other donors' samples. The CDR3: CASSTAGDSSYNEQFF. The CDR3 bases are TGTGCCAGCAGCACCGCGGGGGATAGCTCCTACAATGAGCAGTTCTTC.